These 18 T cell receptor beta chains came from one sample sequenced in a study of identical twins. MiXCR, applied by TCRdb to the 5' RACE reads, yields one record per CDR3 protein. The sample shows a few hundred thousand distinct CDR3 sequences, around 9% of them seen only once. Sequencing was performed on naive T cells sorted from blood. These receptors originate from a woman aged 45-60 years in good health.

This sequence joins TRBV3-1 and TRBJ2-7; 8 bases are shared with TRBD2. The ends lost 1 base at V and 5 bases at J; junction bases unmatched: 4. This CDR3 has 14 amino acids. CDR1 is LGHDT and CDR2 is YNNKEL in the germline V gene (reference sequence). The CDR3 loop reads CASSQGTSQHEQYV. The CDR3 DNA follows: TGTGCCAGCAGCCAAGGGACTAGCCAGCACGAGCAGTACGTC.

This clonotype has more than one count but fewer than ten. The chain couples TRBV4-2 to TRBJ2-5; TRBD2 aligns across 14 bases. V gave up 1 base and J gave up 1 base; unmatched junction bases: 2. CDR1 is LGHNA, CDR2 YNFKEQ, per germline. This CDR3 spans 17 amino acids. In DNA, the CDR3 is TGTGCCAGCAGCCAAGGGACTAGCGGGAGGCCCCAAGAGACCCAGTACTTC. The encoded protein is CASSQGTSGRPQETQYF.

The chain links TRBV11-2 to TRBJ2-3, with 10 bases matching TRBD2. This CDR3 contains 14 residues. Germline V CDR1 and CDR2: SGHAT, FQNNGV. Trimming cost V 4 bases and J 13 bases; bases outside gene matches: 11. CDR3 nucleotide sequence: TGTGCCAGCAGCTCGCAGAGCCTAGCGGGAGCAGAGTATTTT. Translating gives CASSSQSLAGAEYF.

This clonotype was seen repeatedly, ten times or more. V gene TRBV29-1 combines with J gene TRBJ2-5, with D possibly TRBD1 on 5 matching bases. With 6 bases removed from V and 0 bases from J, the gap between germline ends came to 8 bases. CDR1 is SQVTM, CDR2 ANQGSEA, per germline. CDR3 length equals 12 residues. CDR3 in DNA: TGCAGCGTCGGACACTACCAAGAGACCCAGTACTTC. It yields the protein CSVGHYQETQYF.

The CDR3 bases are TGCAGTGCTCAAGACACCGGGACTACGAGCTCCTACAATGAGCAGTTCTTC. It codes for CSAQDTGTTSSYNEQFF. The chain combines TRBV20-1 with TRBJ2-1; 7 nucleotides line up with TRBD2. CDR3 size: 17 residues. J was trimmed by 0 bases and V by 5 bases; bases with no gene match: 13. The V gene's germline CDR1 is DFQATT and CDR2 SNEGSKA (reference sequence).

The CDR3 loop reads CASSWGRGSYEQYF. CDR3 sequence (DNA): TGTGCCAGCAGTTGGGGGCGGGGGTCCTACGAGCAGTACTTC. The J gene is TRBJ2-7, the V gene TRBV27, with D tentatively TRBD2 (7 bases). This CDR3 contains 14 residues. The ends were cut back, 4 bases at V and 1 base at J, with 11 bases in the middle. Germline-derived CDR1 and CDR2 are MNHEY and SMNVEV (reference sequence).

This clonotype has a count of ten or more. The chain employs TRBV11-2 and TRBJ1-2; TRBD1 is a possible D gene (6 bases). CDR1 SGHAT and CDR2 FQNNGV come from the germline V gene. V lost 1 base and J 7 bases, leaving 10 bases between the germline ends. The CDR3 runs to 13 residues. The CDR3 region is CASSLVLQGGYTF. DNA of the CDR3: TGTGCCAGCAGCTTAGTACTACAGGGTGGCTACACCTTC.

This clonotype was counted only a few times. The chain carries TRBV27 and TRBJ2-1, with TRBD2 matching over 8 bases. This CDR3 is 15 amino acids long. J lost 2 bases, V lost 7 bases, and 7 bases had no gene match. Germline CDR1 reads MNHEY; CDR2 reads SMNVEV (reference sequence). CDR3 sequence (DNA): TGTGCCAGCAAAACGCCAGCGGGAGCCTACAATGAGCAGTTCTTC. This encodes CASKTPAGAYNEQFF.

This chain joins TRBV11-3 and TRBJ2-2, with TRBD1 identical over 10 bases. The CDR3 has 15 residues. Looked up from germline, CDR1 is SGHNT and CDR2 is YENEEA. Germline trimming cut 4 bases from V and 1 base from J; bases unmatched to any gene: 0. DNA of the CDR3: TGTGCCAGCAGCTGGACAGGGGGGAACACCGGGGAGCTGTTTTTT. Translation gives CASSWTGGNTGELFF. The full variable domain, its missing parts supplied by reference TRBV11-3 and TRBJ2-2, is EAGVVQSPRYKIIEKKQPVAFWCNPISGHNTLYWYLQNLGQGPELLIRYENEEAVDDSQLPKDRFSAERLKGVDSTLKIQPAELGDSAVYLCASSWTGGNTGELFFGEGSRLTVL.

This clonotype has just a few counts. The rearrangement joins TRBV2 to TRBJ1-1; D not resolved. Per germline, CDR1 SNHLY and CDR2 FYNNEI. CDR3 length: 11 residues. V lost 4 bases and J lost 12, with 12 bases in between. The CDR3 DNA reads TGTGCCAGCAGTGGTCTAGCGGTGACTTTCTTT. This codes for CASSGLAVTFF.

The sample holds many counts of this clonotype. This rearrangement joins TRBV5-1 to TRBJ2-2; 9 bases match TRBD1. This CDR3 spans 15 amino acids. Trimming at V came to 4 bases and at J to 5 bases, leaving 6 bases not matched to a gene. Germline CDR1 is SGHRS and CDR2 is YFSETQ. CDR3 protein: CASSSGQGQTGELFF. CDR3 coding DNA: TGCGCCAGCAGCAGCGGACAGGGGCAGACCGGGGAGCTGTTTTTT. Full variable domain (rest looked up from reference TRBV5-1 and TRBJ2-2): KAGVTQTPRYLIKTRGQQVTLSCSPISGHRSVSWYQQTPGQGLQFLFEYFSETQRNKGNFPGRFSGRQFSNSRSEMNVSTLELGDSALYLCASSSGQGQTGELFFGEGSRLTVL.

This chain uses TRBV5-5 with TRBJ2-6, with a weak D call TRBD1 (5 bases). The CDR3 loop spans 16 amino acids. The germline gives CDR1 SGHKS, CDR2 YYEKEE (reference sequence). V was shortened by 4 bases and J by 4 bases, with 15 bases between the two germline ends. CDR3 sequence: CASSPKGLTGANVLTF. The DNA of the CDR3 is TGTGCCAGCAGCCCCAAGGGGCTGACCGGGGCCAACGTCCTGACTTTC.

Note on this clonotype: The junction and the germline gene differ at one end; a read error may be behind it. The V gene is TRBV11-2, the J gene TRBJ2-1; 11 bases agree with TRBD2. The CDR3 contains 16 residues. Germline CDR1 reads SGHAT; CDR2 reads FQNNGV. CDR3 loop: CASSSLAGGPDNEQFF. For the CDR3, the DNA is TGTGCCAGCAGCTCCTTAGCGGGAGGGCCGGACAATGAGCAGTTTTTC.

The chain recombines TRBV25-1 with TRBJ2-1; 7 bases are shared with TRBD2. Germline V gene lookup returns CDR1 MGHDK and CDR2 SYGVNS. This CDR3 region has 13 residues. J lost 10 bases, V lost 6 bases, and 9 bases had no gene match. The CDR3 reads CASRAGGGGEQFF. The DNA of the CDR3 is TGTGCCAGCAGGGCTGGTGGCGGGGGAGAGCAGTTCTTC. The whole variable domain, remainder taken from reference TRBV25-1 and TRBJ2-1, is EADIYQTPRYLVIGTGKKITLECSQTMGHDKMYWYQQDPGMELHLIHYSYGVNSTEKGDLSSESTVSRIRTEHFPLTLESARPSHTSQYLCASRAGGGGEQFFGPGTRLTVL.

This clonotype showed up just a few times. J is TRBJ2-2 and V is TRBV5-1; D might be TRBD1 (6 bases). Germline values: CDR1 SGHRS, CDR2 YFSETQ. The CDR3 is made up of 14 amino acids. V lost 0 bases, J lost 4 bases, and 7 bases lay in between. The CDR3: CASSLEQGTGELFF. CDR3 DNA sequence: TGCGCCAGCAGCTTGGAACAGGGCACCGGGGAGCTGTTTTTT.

This clonotype came up a few times. CDR3 DNA sequence: TGTGCCAGCAGCTTAGGCAGGTACTACTACGAGCAGTACGTC. Translated, it gives CASSLGRYYYEQYV. The rearrangement uses TRBV7-9 and TRBJ2-7; no clear D. The CDR3 consists of 14 residues. Germline assignment: CDR1 SEHNR and CDR2 FQNEAQ (reference sequence). V lost 1 base and J lost 3, with 10 bases in between.

This clonotype was counted at least ten times. J is TRBJ2-5 and V is TRBV12-5; no firm D call. Germline V gene data show CDR1 as LGHNT and CDR2 as FRNRAP. The ends were cut back, 6 bases at V and 1 base at J, with 12 bases in the middle. CDR3 length: 14 amino acids. The CDR3 here is CASGLDRRQETQYF. The CDR3 bases are TGTGCTAGTGGACTGGACCGACGCCAAGAGACCCAGTACTTC. The variable domain in full, with the rest retrieved from reference TRBV12-5 and TRBJ2-5, is DARVTQTPRHKVTEMGQEVTMRCQPILGHNTVFWYRQTMMQGLELLAYFRNRAPLDDSGMPKDRFSAEMPDATLATLKIQPSEPRDSAVYFCASGLDRRQETQYFGPGTRLLVL.

The chain is built from TRBV12-3 or TRBV12-4 and TRBJ2-2; perhaps TRBD2 as D (6 bases). The CDR3 extends over 16 amino acids. V dropped 6 bases and J dropped 4 bases, with 18 bases sitting between them. The CDR3 spells CASSPGVPTLTGELFF. As DNA, the CDR3 is TGTGCCAGCAGCCCGGGAGTCCCTACACTCACCGGGGAGCTGTTTTTT.